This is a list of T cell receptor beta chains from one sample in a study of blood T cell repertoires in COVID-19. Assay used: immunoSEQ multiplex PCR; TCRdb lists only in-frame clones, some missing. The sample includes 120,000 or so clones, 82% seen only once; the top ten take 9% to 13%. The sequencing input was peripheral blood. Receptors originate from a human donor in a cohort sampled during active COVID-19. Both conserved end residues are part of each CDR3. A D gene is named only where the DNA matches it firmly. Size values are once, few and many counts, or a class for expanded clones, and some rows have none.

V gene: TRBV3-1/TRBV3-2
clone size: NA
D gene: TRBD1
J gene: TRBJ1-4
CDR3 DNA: TGTGCCAGCAGCTCTGGACAGGGCAATGAAAAACTGTTTTTT
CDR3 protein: CASSSGQGNEKLFF

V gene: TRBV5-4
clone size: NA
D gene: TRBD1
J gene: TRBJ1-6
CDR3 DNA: TGTGCCAGCAGCCCGGGACAGGGCAGCTCCTATAATTCACCCCTCCACTTT
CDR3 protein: CASSPGQGSSYNSPLHF

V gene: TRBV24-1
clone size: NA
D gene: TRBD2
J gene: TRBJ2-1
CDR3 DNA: TGTGCCACCAGCCACCCGGGGGGGGCCTACAATGAGCAGTTCTTC
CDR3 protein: CATSHPGGAYNEQFF

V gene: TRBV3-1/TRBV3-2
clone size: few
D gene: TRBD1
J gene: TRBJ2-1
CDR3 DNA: TGTGCCAGCAGCCCCAGGACAGGCTACAATGAGCAGTTCTTC
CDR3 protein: CASSPRTGYNEQFF

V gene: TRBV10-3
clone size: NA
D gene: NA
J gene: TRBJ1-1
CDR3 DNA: TGTGCCATCCGTTCGCAGAGTACTAGGAACACTGAAGCTTTCTTT
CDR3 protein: CAIRSQSTRNTEAFF

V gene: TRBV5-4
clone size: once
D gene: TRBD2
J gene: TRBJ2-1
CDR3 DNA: TGTGCCAGCAGCTTTGGTGGACTAGCAGCCAATGAGCAGTTCTTC
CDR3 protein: CASSFGGLAANEQFF

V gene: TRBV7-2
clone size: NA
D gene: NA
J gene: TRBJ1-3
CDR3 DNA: TGTGCCAGCAGCTTAGGATGGGGGGCTGGAAACACCATATATTTT
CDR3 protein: CASSLGWGAGNTIYF

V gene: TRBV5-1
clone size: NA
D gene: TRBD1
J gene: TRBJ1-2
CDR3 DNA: TGCGCCAGCAGCCCCGGGACAGTAAATGGCTACACCTTC
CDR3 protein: CASSPGTVNGYTF

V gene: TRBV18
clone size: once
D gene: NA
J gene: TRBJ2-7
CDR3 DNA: TGTGCCAGCTCACCACCGTCTAATGGGGCGGGGTGGAAGTACTTC
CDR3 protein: CASSPPSNGAGWKYF

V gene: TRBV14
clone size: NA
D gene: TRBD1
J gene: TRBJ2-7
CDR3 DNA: TGTGCCAGCAGCCTCGGACAGGGGGCCTACGAGCAGTACTTC
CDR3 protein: CASSLGQGAYEQYF

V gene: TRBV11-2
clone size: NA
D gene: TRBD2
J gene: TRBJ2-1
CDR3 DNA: TGTGCCAGCAGCTTATTCGGGGGGGCCTCCTACAATGAGCAGTTCTTC
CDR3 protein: CASSLFGGASYNEQFF

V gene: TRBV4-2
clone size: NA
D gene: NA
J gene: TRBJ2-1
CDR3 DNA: TGTGCCAGCAGCCAAGATAGGCAGGTCAGCTCCTACAATGAGCAGTTCTTC
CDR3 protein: CASSQDRQVSSYNEQFF

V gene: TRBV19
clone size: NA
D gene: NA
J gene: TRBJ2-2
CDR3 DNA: TGTGCCAGTAGTCCCCAAGAGGGTGCCGGGGAGCTGTTTTTT
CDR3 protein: CASSPQEGAGELFF

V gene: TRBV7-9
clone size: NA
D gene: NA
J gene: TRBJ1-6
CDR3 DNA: TGTGCCAGCAGCACAGGGTCCCGGGCCCTCCACTTT
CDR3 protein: CASSTGSRALHF

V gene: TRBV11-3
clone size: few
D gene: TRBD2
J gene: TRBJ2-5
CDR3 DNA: TGTGCCAGCAGCTTTAGCGGGGCCCAAGAGACCCAGTACTTC
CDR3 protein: CASSFSGAQETQYF

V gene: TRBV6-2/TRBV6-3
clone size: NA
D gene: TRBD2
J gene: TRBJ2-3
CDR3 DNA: TGTGCCAGCAGTTACCCCCTTAGCGGGGGGCCCAGAACAGATACGCAGTATTTT
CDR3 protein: CASSYPLSGGPRTDTQYF

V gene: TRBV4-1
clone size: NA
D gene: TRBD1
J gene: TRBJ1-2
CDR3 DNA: TGCGCCAGCAGCCGTCCGGACAGGGTGGATGGCTACACCTTC
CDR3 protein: CASSRPDRVDGYTF

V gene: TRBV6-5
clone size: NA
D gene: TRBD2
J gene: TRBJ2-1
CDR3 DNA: TGTGCCAGCAGTTACTCAGGCGGGGGGGCCTACAATGAGCAGTTCTTC
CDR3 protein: CASSYSGGGAYNEQFF

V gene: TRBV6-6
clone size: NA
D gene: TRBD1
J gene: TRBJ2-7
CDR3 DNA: TGTGCCACCGGGGACAGGGGCGGCTACGAGCAGTACTTC
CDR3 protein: CATGDRGGYEQYF

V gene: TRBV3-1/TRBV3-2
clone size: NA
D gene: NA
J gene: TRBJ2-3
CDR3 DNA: TGTGCCAGCAGCCAAGCTCGGGGGAAACCTAGCACAGATACGCAGTATTTT
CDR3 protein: CASSQARGKPSTDTQYF

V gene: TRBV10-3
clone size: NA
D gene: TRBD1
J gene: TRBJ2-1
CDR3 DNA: TGTGCCATCAGTCCGGGACAGGGCGATGAGCAGTTCTTC
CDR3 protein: CAISPGQGDEQFF

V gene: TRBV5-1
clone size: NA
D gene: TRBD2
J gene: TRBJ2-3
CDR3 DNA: TGCGCCAGCAGCCCCAACTTAGCGGGGGTGAGCGATACGCAGTATTTT
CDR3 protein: CASSPNLAGVSDTQYF

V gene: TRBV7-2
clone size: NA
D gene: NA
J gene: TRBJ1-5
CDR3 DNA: TGTGCCAGCAGCTTAGGGGCCTGGTTTATTGAGCCCCAGCATTTT
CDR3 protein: CASSLGAWFIEPQHF

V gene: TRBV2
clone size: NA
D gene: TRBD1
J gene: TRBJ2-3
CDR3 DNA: TGTGCCAGCAATGGACAGGGGTTGAGCACAGATACGCAGTATTTT
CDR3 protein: CASNGQGLSTDTQYF

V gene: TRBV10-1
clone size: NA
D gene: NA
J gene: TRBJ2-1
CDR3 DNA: TGCGCCAGCAGTGACGCGGGGGCAGGAGATGAGCAGTTCTTC
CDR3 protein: CASSDAGAGDEQFF

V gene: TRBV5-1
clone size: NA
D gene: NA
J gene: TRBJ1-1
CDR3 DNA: TGCGCCAGCAGCCACAGGGACGGACAATTAATGAACACTGAAGCTTTCTTT
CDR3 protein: CASSHRDGQLMNTEAFF

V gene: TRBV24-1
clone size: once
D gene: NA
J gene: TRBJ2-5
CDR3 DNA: TGTGCCACCAGTGATTCTGAGGGGGTCAGCGAGACCCAGTACTTC
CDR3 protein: CATSDSEGVSETQYF

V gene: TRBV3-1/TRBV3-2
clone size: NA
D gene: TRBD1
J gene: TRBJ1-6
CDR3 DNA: TGTGCCAGCAACTCATACGGACAGGGGGCCTCCTATAATTCACCCCTCCACTTT
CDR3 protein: CASNSYGQGASYNSPLHF

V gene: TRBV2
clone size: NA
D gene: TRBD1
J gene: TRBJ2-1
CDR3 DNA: TGTGCCAGCAGGACAGGGGGACCGGGCAATGAGCAGTTCTTC
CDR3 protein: CASRTGGPGNEQFF

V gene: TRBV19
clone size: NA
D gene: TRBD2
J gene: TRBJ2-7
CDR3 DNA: TGTGCCAGTAGTACAATAGCGGGGGCCAACTACGAGCAGTACTTC
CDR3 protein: CASSTIAGANYEQYF

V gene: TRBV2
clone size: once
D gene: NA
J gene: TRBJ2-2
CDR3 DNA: TGTGCCAGACTCAAAGAGGGGGGGGCCGGCGGGGAGCTGTTTTTT
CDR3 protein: CARLKEGGAGGELFF

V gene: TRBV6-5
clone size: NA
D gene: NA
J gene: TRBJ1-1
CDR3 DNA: TGTGCCAGCAATTCTGTTCCGAACACTGAAGCTTTCTTT
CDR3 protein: CASNSVPNTEAFF

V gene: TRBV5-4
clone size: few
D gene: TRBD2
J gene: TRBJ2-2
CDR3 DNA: TGTGCCAGCAGCCCCCAAGCGGGGGGGGTCACCGGGGAGCTGTTTTTT
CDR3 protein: CASSPQAGGVTGELFF

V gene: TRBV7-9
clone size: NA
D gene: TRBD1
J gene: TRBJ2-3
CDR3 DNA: TGTGCCAGCAGATCAGACAGGGGGCCGGCAGATACGCAGTATTTT
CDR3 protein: CASRSDRGPADTQYF

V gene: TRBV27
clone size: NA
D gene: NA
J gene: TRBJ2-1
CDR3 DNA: TGTGCCAGCAGCATGTCCCGGGACTTATACAATGAGCAGTTCTTC
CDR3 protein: CASSMSRDLYNEQFF

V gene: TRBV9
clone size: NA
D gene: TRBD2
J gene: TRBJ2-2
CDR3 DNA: TGTGCCAGCAGCGTTCTAGCGGGGGGGAACACCGGGGAGCTGTTTTTT
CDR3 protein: CASSVLAGGNTGELFF

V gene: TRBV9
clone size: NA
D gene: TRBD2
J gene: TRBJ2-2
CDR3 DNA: TGTGCCAGCAGCGCTCAGGGAAGAACTAGCGGGAACACCGGGGAGCTGTTTTTT
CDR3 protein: CASSAQGRTSGNTGELFF

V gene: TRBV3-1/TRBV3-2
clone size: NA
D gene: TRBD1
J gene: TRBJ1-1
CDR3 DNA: TGTGCCAGCAGCCAGGTCAACAGGGGTACTGAAGCTTTCTTT
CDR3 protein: CASSQVNRGTEAFF

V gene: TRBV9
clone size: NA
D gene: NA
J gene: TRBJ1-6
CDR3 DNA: TGTGCCAGCAGCCCAGATGCCCAGGGTTCACCCCTCCACTTT
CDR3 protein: CASSPDAQGSPLHF

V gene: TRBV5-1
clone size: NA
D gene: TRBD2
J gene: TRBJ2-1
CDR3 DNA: TGCGCCAGCAGCCCGGGACTAGCGGGGGGCCACAATGAGCAGTTCTTC
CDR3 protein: CASSPGLAGGHNEQFF

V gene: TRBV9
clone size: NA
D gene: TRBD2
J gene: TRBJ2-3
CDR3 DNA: TGTGCCAGCAGCGGCCCCGGGACTAGCGGGTCGCTTAGCACAGATACGCAGTATTTT
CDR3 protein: CASSGPGTSGSLSTDTQYF

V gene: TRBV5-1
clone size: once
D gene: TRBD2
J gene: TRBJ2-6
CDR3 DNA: TGCGCCAGCAGCCCGGGACTAGACTTCCTCTCTGGGGCCAACGTCCTGACTTTC
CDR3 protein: CASSPGLDFLSGANVLTF

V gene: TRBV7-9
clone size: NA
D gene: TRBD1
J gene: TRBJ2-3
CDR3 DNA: TGTGCCAGCAGCTTCCGACCGGGACAGGGGGCCTGGACAGATACGCAGTATTTT
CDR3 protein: CASSFRPGQGAWTDTQYF

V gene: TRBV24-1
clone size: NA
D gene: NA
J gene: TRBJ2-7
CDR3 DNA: TGTGCCACCAGTGATCCTAATCGCTACGAGCAGTACTTC
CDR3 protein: CATSDPNRYEQYF

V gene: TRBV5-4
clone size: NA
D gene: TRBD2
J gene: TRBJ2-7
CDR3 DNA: TGTGCCAGCAGCTTGGGGGGACTAGCGGGAAACTACGAGCAGTACTTC
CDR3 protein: CASSLGGLAGNYEQYF

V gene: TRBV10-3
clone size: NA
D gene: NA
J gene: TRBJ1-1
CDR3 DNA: TGTGCCATCATGAGGGAAGATGTCACTGAAGCTTTCTTT
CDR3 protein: CAIMREDVTEAFF

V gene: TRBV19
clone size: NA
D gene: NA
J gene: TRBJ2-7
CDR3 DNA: TGTGCCAGTAGAGGGACACTCTCCTACGAGCAGTACTTC
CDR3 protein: CASRGTLSYEQYF

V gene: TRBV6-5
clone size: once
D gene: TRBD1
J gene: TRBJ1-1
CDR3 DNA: TGTGCCAGCAGTTACCGGGACAGATCTAAAGCTTTCTTT
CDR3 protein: CASSYRDRSKAFF

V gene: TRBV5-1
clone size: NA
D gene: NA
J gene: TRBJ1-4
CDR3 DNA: TGCGCCAGCAGCCCCAGGGAAGGCTCTGGAGAAAAACTGTTTTTT
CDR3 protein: CASSPREGSGEKLFF

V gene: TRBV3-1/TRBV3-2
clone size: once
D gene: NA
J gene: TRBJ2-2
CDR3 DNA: TGTGCCAGCAGCCAAAGCAGGGCCGGGGAGCTGTTTTTT
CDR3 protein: CASSQSRAGELFF

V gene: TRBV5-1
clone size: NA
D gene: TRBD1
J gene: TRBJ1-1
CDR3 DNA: TGCGCCAGCAGCCGTTCGGTAGGACAGGGAAAAACCACTGAAGCTTTCTTT
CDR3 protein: CASSRSVGQGKTTEAFF

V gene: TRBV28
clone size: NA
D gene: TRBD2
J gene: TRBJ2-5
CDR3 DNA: TGTGCCAGCAGTTCATCTCAGCGGGGGGAAGAGACCCAGTACTTC
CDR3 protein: CASSSSQRGEETQYF